Following are 28 T cell receptor beta chains from one sample sequenced in a study of shared clonotypes between healthy human individuals. Only CD45RO-negative cells positively selected for CCR7 counted as naive CD8 cells, so terminally differentiated effector memory CD45RA+ cells were excluded. This table comes from immunoSEQ multiplex PCR, and its TCRdb copy is limited to in-frame clones, with some not included. The table includes around 2.1 million clones, under 95% detected once. Sequencing was carried out using naive CD8+ T cells from PBMCs. These receptors all stem from a man aged 18 to 30 in good health. Some clones in this sample may be carry-over from other donors' samples.

The chain links TRBV9 to TRBJ1-1, with D possibly being TRBD1 (5 bases). The CDR3 loop spans 14 amino acids. Trimming cost V 2 bases and J 4 bases, with 12 bases left between them. Per the germline V gene, CDR1 is SGDLS and CDR2 is YYNGEE. In DNA form, the CDR3 reads TGTGCCAGCAGCGTCGGGACGTCCACCACTGAAGCTTTCTTT. Translating it yields CASSVGTSTTEAFF.

The chain combines TRBV4-3 with TRBJ1-1; D gene unclear. V gave up 0 bases and J gave up 4 bases, with 12 bases separating them. There are 15 residues in the CDR3. Germline V gene lookup returns CDR1 LGHNA and CDR2 YSLEER. Here the CDR3 DNA reads TGCGCCAGCAGCCAAGATTCTGGCAGCCTCACTGAAGCTTTCTTT. Amino acid sequence: CASSQDSGSLTEAFF.

This clone was seen a few times. The CDR3 nucleotides are TGTGCCTGGAGTCCGGATACGCACACTGAAGCTTTCTTT. The encoded protein is CAWSPDTHTEAFF. This chain links TRBV30 with TRBJ1-1; D gene uncertain. CDR3 length equals 13 residues. The V gene's germline CDR1 is GTSNPN and CDR2 SVGIG (reference sequence). Trimming removed 2 bases at V and 3 bases at J, with 10 bases between. Complete variable domain (other parts from reference TRBV30 and TRBJ1-1): SQTIHQWPATLVQPVGSPLSLECTVEGTSNPNLYWYRQAAGRGLQLLFYSVGIGQISSEVPQNLSASRPQDRQFILSSKKLLLSDSGFYLCAWSPDTHTEAFFGQGTRLTVV.

This clone was counted a single time. The chain links TRBV5-6 to TRBJ2-7; a possible D gene is TRBD2 (6 bases). The CDR3 is 13 amino acids. The germline V gene has CDR1 SGHDT and CDR2 YYEEEE. V lost 4 bases to trimming and J lost 3 bases, with 11 bases between them. This CDR3 is CASSGGTRYEQYF. In DNA form, the CDR3 reads TGTGCCAGCAGCGGCGGGACTCGCTACGAGCAGTACTTC.

This clone showed up just a few times. V is TRBV20-1 and J is TRBJ1-1; D perhaps matches TRBD1 (6 bases). The CDR3 is 11 amino acids. Trimming stripped 3 bases from V and 8 bases from J, with 10 bases between. CDR1 is DFQATT and CDR2 is SNEGSKA in the germline V gene (reference sequence). For the CDR3, the DNA is TGCAGTGCTAGTCCAGGGGCAGAAGCTTTCTTT. This translates into CSASPGAEAFF.

The chain couples TRBV11-2 to TRBJ2-5, with 10 bases lining up with TRBD2. Germline trimming cut 3 bases from V and 5 bases from J; bases unmatched to any gene: 9. CDR1 and CDR2 from the germline V gene are SGHAT and FQNNGV. The CDR3 consists of 16 residues. The DNA of the CDR3 is TGTGCCAGCAGCTTGAAAGCGGGAGGGATGGAGGAGACCCAGTACTTC. Its translation: CASSLKAGGMEETQYF. Supplemented by reference TRBV11-2 and TRBJ2-5, the full variable domain reads EAGVAQSPRYKIIEKRQSVAFWCNPISGHATLYWYQQILGQGPKLLIQFQNNGVVDDSQLPKDRFSAERLKGVDSTLKIQPAKLEDSAVYLCASSLKAGGMEETQYFGPGTRLLVL.

This chain connects TRBV10-3 to TRBJ1-1; possibly TRBD1 for D (5 bases). The V end was cut by 4 bases, the J end by 4 bases, with 10 bases between. This CDR3 comprises 13 residues. The germline gives CDR1 ENHRY, CDR2 SYGVKD. The chain's CDR3 is CAISGLGGTEAFF. The CDR3 DNA reads TGTGCCATCAGTGGCCTTGGGGGCACTGAAGCTTTCTTT.

The chain recombines TRBV2 with TRBJ2-2; possible D gene TRBD2, 6 bases. CDR1 is SNHLY, CDR2 FYNNEI, per germline. V was shortened by 9 bases and J by 6 bases, with 14 bases between the two germline ends. This CDR3 has 13 residues. The CDR3 DNA sequence: TGTGCCAGGCGGTGGGGACTTTCCGGGGAGCTGTTTTTT. Protein: CARRWGLSGELFF.

J is TRBJ2-7 and V is TRBV5-1; 8 nucleotides line up with TRBD1. This CDR3 has 14 amino acids. The junction had 7 bases not matched to a gene; V was cut back by 4 bases and J by 4 bases. Germline V gene lookup returns CDR1 SGHRS and CDR2 YFSETQ. CDR3 sequence reads: CASSPRTGWYEQYF. CDR3 nucleotides: TGCGCCAGCAGCCCCCGGACAGGGTGGTACGAGCAGTACTTC.

Concerning this clone: Other DNA variants within this sample encode the same CDR3. The rearrangement links TRBV28 to TRBJ2-1; 7 bases match TRBD1. The trim removed 5 bases at V and 4 bases at J, leaving 5 bases unmatched. Germline CDR1 is MDHEN and CDR2 is SYDVKM. CDR3 length: 14 residues. CDR3 bases: TGTGCCAGCAGTCCAGGGGGATCTTACAATGAGCAGTTCTTC. It yields the protein CASSPGGSYNEQFF.

The V call is TRBV27, the J call TRBJ1-2; maybe TRBD1 (5 bases). The germline gives CDR1 MNHEY, CDR2 SMNVEV (reference sequence). V was clipped by 1 base and J by 1 base, with 10 bases between them. The CDR3 length is 15 residues. The CDR3 DNA follows: TGTGCCAGCAGTTTATTGGCAGGGCATAACTATGGCTACACCTTC. It codes for CASSLLAGHNYGYTF.

The rearrangement uses TRBV6-5 and TRBJ2-1; the D gene could be TRBD1 or TRBD2 (5 bases each). Trimming cost V 2 bases and J 7 bases, with 9 bases left between them. CDR3 length equals 13 residues. The germline V gene has CDR1 MNHEY and CDR2 SVGAGI. This CDR3 is CASSYDGTNEQFF. The CDR3 nucleotides are TGTGCCAGCAGTTACGATGGGACGAATGAGCAGTTCTTC.

The chain has TRBV7-9 and TRBJ2-3; 8 bases agree with TRBD1. The CDR3 has 16 amino acids. Germline CDR1 is SEHNR and CDR2 is FQNEAQ (reference sequence). V dropped 5 bases and J dropped 2; count of bases not matched to a gene: 9. The CDR3 is CASSPTDRASTDTQYF. The CDR3 bases are TGTGCCAGCAGCCCAACGGACAGGGCCTCCACAGATACGCAGTATTTT.

This clone appeared once. The J gene is TRBJ1-2, the V gene TRBV29-1, with 10 positions matching TRBD1. V gave up 7 bases and J gave up 7 bases; unmatched junction bases: 9. CDR1 SQVTM and CDR2 ANQGSEA come from the germline V gene. There are 13 residues in the CDR3. In nucleotides, the CDR3 is TGCAGCGGGCGGGACAGGGGAATTGGTGGCTACACCTTC. This encodes CSGRDRGIGGYTF.

This clone has a single count. This chain links TRBV30 with TRBJ2-1; the D is unclear. V shed 3 bases and J shed 0 bases, with 12 bases lying between them. The CDR3 contains 15 residues. CDR1 and CDR2 from the germline V gene are GTSNPN and SVGIG (reference sequence). As DNA, the CDR3 is TGTGCCTGGAGGGACGGACGGTACTCCTACAATGAGCAGTTCTTC. It yields the protein CAWRDGRYSYNEQFF.

In its sample, this clone was seen once. This chain links TRBV5-1 with TRBJ2-1, with D perhaps matching TRBD2 (6 bases). Trimming removed 3 bases from V and 6 bases from J, with 13 bases in between. The CDR3 covers 14 residues. Germline-derived CDR1 and CDR2 are SGHRS and YFSETQ. The CDR3 loop is CASSSSGTPNEQFF. The CDR3 nucleotides are TGCGCCAGCAGCTCGTCCGGGACTCCCAATGAGCAGTTCTTC.

The DNA for the CDR3 is TGTGCCAGCAGCTTAGGGGCTAGCGGGAGGGCCGGTGAGACCCAGTACTTC. Its translation: CASSLGASGRAGETQYF. The chain is built from TRBV7-9 and TRBJ2-5, with 12 bases identical to TRBD2. Germline V gene data show CDR1 as SEHNR and CDR2 as FQNEAQ (reference sequence). This CDR3 is 17 amino acids long. V dropped 1 base and J dropped 5; count of bases not matched to a gene: 8.

The chain recombines TRBV15 with TRBJ2-5, with 7 bases identical to TRBD1. This CDR3 region has 15 residues. Germline V gene sequence: CDR1 LNHNV, CDR2 YYDKDF (reference sequence). Losses at the gene ends were 5 bases for V and 0 bases for J; bases not matched to a gene: 6. The CDR3: CATSVGQRYQETQYF. CDR3 in DNA: TGTGCCACCAGCGTGGGACAGAGGTACCAAGAGACCCAGTACTTC.

The chain employs TRBV5-1 and TRBJ2-5; 12 positions agree with TRBD2. V was pared by 5 bases and J by 3 bases, with 11 bases of the junction left unmatched. CDR1 and CDR2 from the germline V gene are SGHRS and YFSETQ. This CDR3 is built from 17 residues. CDR3 bases: TGCGCCAGCAGTAGAGAGACTAGCGGGAGTGAGGAAGAGACCCAGTACTTC. This gives the protein CASSRETSGSEEETQYF. The complete variable domain, with remaining parts taken from reference TRBV5-1 and TRBJ2-5, reads KAGVTQTPRYLIKTRGQQVTLSCSPISGHRSVSWYQQTPGQGLQFLFEYFSETQRNKGNFPGRFSGRQFSNSRSEMNVSTLELGDSALYLCASSRETSGSEEETQYFGPGTRLLVL.

V and J are TRBV2 and TRBJ2-7, with no clear D. Trimming cost V 6 bases and J 2 bases, with 14 bases left between them. Germline-derived CDR1 and CDR2 are SNHLY and FYNNEI. The CDR3 is made up of 14 amino acids. The CDR3 reads CASRRKTPPYEQYF. The CDR3 nucleotides read TGTGCCAGCAGGAGAAAGACTCCTCCCTACGAGCAGTACTTC.

The chain combines TRBV6-5 with TRBJ1-1, with a tentative D call TRBD1 (5 bases). In germline, CDR1 is MNHEY, CDR2 SVGAGI. V shed 0 bases and J shed 6 bases, with 8 bases lying between them. The CDR3 has 13 amino acids. The CDR3 nucleotides are TGTGCCAGCAGTTACTCCCTAGGGGCTGAAGCTTTCTTT. This sequence encodes CASSYSLGAEAFF.

The CDR3 nucleotides read TGTGCCAGCAGTTTATGGGACCGAGAGACCCAGTACTTC. Translated: CASSLWDRETQYF. The V and J genes are TRBV28 and TRBJ2-5; no clear D. The germline V gene has CDR1 MDHEN and CDR2 SYDVKM. V lost 0 bases and J 4 bases, leaving 6 bases between the germline ends. The CDR3 covers 13 residues.

J is TRBJ1-2 and V is TRBV27; the D gene is possibly TRBD1 (5 bases). This CDR3 region has 15 residues. Germline V gene sequence: CDR1 MNHEY, CDR2 SMNVEV (reference sequence). V was pared by 6 bases and J by 4 bases, with 18 bases between. The CDR3 coding sequence is TGTGCCAGCAGCCTAACTGAGGGGTTTGTCTATGGCTACACCTTC. Protein sequence: CASSLTEGFVYGYTF.

The chain uses TRBV28 and TRBJ1-1; D is ambiguous. Trimming pared 2 bases from V and 1 base from J, leaving 8 bases between. Germline V lookup: CDR1 MDHEN, CDR2 SYDVKM. The CDR3 runs to 14 residues. This chain's CDR3 is CASSLLLANTEAFF. As DNA, the CDR3 is TGTGCCAGCAGTTTACTTCTTGCGAACACTGAAGCTTTCTTT.

The chain is built from TRBV5-1 and TRBJ2-7; D may be TRBD1 (6 bases). Germline CDR1 and CDR2: SGHRS and YFSETQ. V was clipped by 0 bases and J by 6 bases, with 7 bases between them. The CDR3 has 12 amino acids. CDR3 nucleotides: TGCGCCAGCAGCTTGGTGGGGGCCGAGCAGTACTTC. Amino acids: CASSLVGAEQYF.

This clone was seen only once. This rearrangement joins TRBV11-2 to TRBJ1-2, with D perhaps TRBD1 (5 bases). Germline V CDR1 and CDR2: SGHAT, FQNNGV. The V and J ends lost 1 base and 3 bases respectively, with 12 bases between them. The CDR3 contains 15 residues. CDR3 DNA sequence: TGTGCCAGCAGCTTAGGCACCGGGGGTGACTATGGCTACACCTTC. Protein product: CASSLGTGGDYGYTF.

The J gene is TRBJ2-7, the V gene TRBV7-9; D remains unclear. This CDR3 has 15 amino acids. Trimming removed 3 bases from V and 5 bases from J, with 17 bases in between. Germline-derived CDR1 and CDR2 are SEHNR and FQNEAQ (reference sequence). CDR3 sequence: CASSFTGGPFDEQYF. For the CDR3, the DNA is TGTGCCAGCAGCTTTACGGGTGGCCCATTCGACGAGCAGTACTTC. The full variable domain, completed using reference TRBV7-9 and TRBJ2-7, is DTGVSQNPRHKITKRGQNVTFRCDPISEHNRLYWYRQTLGQGPEFLTYFQNEAQLEKSRLLSDRFSAERPKGSFSTLEIQRTEQGDSAMYLCASSFTGGPFDEQYFGPGTRLTVT.

The J gene is TRBJ2-7, the V gene TRBV6-4; D is uncertain. V gave up 0 bases and J gave up 6 bases, with 24 bases separating them. The CDR3 covers 18 residues. From germline, CDR1 is MRHNA and CDR2 SNTAGT. The CDR3 nucleotides read TGTGCCAGCAGTGACTCGTCTTCCCACAGCCATTCTCTTATCGAGCAGTACTTC. This translates into CASSDSSSHSHSLIEQYF.